This entry lists 19 T cell receptor beta chains sequenced from one sample in a study of T cells in Graves' hyperthyroidism and ophthalmopathy. RNA transcripts served as the template for amplifying TCR beta CDR3 regions. Carried out on the TCR CDR3, a first-round RT-PCR used the HTBI primer set. TCRdb re-analysed the multiplex PCR reads in MiXCR, keeping a single row per CDR3 protein. The repertoire consists of about half a million distinct CDR3 sequences, with roughly a sixth occurring once and the leading ten covering less than 30%. Specimen: blood. The receptors here all came from a woman in her 30s with Graves' ophthalmopathy.

The chain joins TRBV6-1 to TRBJ2-3, with D unresolved. Trimming removed 6 bases from V and 8 bases from J, with 21 bases in between. Germline values: CDR1 MNHNS, CDR2 SASEGT. The CDR3 loop spans 15 amino acids. CDR3 loop: CASSYASGERVTQYF. As DNA, the CDR3 is TGTGCCAGCAGCTACGCTTCAGGCGAGAGAGTTACGCAGTATTTT.

There are many counts of this clonotype. The CDR3 DNA sequence: TGCGCCAGCAGCCAAGGTAGATTAGGGCAGGGTAAGCAGTACTTC. Translated: CASSQGRLGQGKQYF. The chain couples TRBV4-1 to TRBJ2-7; tentatively, D is TRBD1 (5 bases). Germline CDR1 MGHRA, CDR2 YSYEKL. The CDR3 loop spans 15 amino acids. Trimming took 1 base from V and 8 from J, leaving 18 bases between them.

This clonotype was counted between two and nine times. The chain carries TRBV6-7 and TRBJ2-1, with a possible D match to TRBD1 (6 bases). TRBV6-7 is assigned to the ORF class and has an uncertain function. The CDR3 consists of 17 residues. Trimming took 2 bases from V and 7 from J, leaving 21 bases between them. The CDR3 DNA is TGTGCCAGCAGTTACACGTCGGGGCAGGGGAGCGAAAATGAGCAGTTCTTC. Its translation: CASSYTSGQGSENEQFF.

As to this clonotype: This sequence may be a read error, since a much larger clone differs from it by one base. The V call is TRBV14, the J call TRBJ2-1; D is ambiguous. Germline CDR1 reads SGHDN; CDR2 reads FVKESK. The CDR3 consists of 14 residues. CDR3 amino acids: CVSSQDWAGSTPFF. CDR3 DNA: TGTGTCAGCAGCCAAGATTGGGCAGGCTCCACCCCGTTCTTC.

This clonotype was detected many times. The chain has TRBV6-1 and TRBJ2-5, with no clear D. Trimming shortened V by 8 bases and J by 6 bases, and 16 bases separated the two germline ends. The CDR3 contains 13 residues. The germline CDR1 and CDR2 sequences are MNHNS and SASEGT. The CDR3 DNA follows: TGTGCCAGCGGTGCCGGCTATCAACAGACCCAGTACTTC. Protein product: CASGAGYQQTQYF.

This clonotype was seen a handful of times. The chain carries TRBV28 and TRBJ1-4; 7 nucleotides agree with TRBD1. The germline V gene encodes CDR1 MDHEN and CDR2 SYDVKM. V was clipped by 6 bases and J by 7 bases; unmatched bases: 8. The CDR3 is made up of 14 amino acids. The CDR3 loop reads CASSPTGDTEKLFF. As DNA, the CDR3 is TGTGCCAGCAGCCCCACAGGGGACACTGAAAAACTGTTTTTT.

For the CDR3, the DNA is TGCAGCGTTTTTCTCCGGGAAGCTTTCTTT. This encodes CSVFLREAFF. This chain links TRBV29-1 with TRBJ1-1; unclear D gene. Per the germline V gene, CDR1 is SQVTM and CDR2 is ANQGSEA. The CDR3 length is 10 residues. Between the trimmed V and J ends, which lost 5 bases and 8 bases, there was a span of 9 bases.

This clonotype was counted a few times. This sequence joins TRBV20-1 and TRBJ2-1; D is unresolved. Trimming stripped 1 base from V and 0 bases from J, with 7 bases between. The CDR3 runs to 14 residues. The germline gives CDR1 DFQATT, CDR2 SNEGSKA (reference sequence). The CDR3 DNA is TGCAGTGCTAGAGGCCCATACTCCTACAATGAGCAGTTCTTC. Amino acid sequence: CSARGPYSYNEQFF.

This clonotype has ten or more counts. V gene TRBV29-1 combines with J gene TRBJ1-1; 9 bases line up with TRBD1. Per the germline V gene, CDR1 is SQVTM and CDR2 is ANQGSEA. This CDR3 region has 13 residues. Trimming at V came to 2 bases and at J to 3 bases, leaving 1 base not matched to a gene. CDR3 nucleotides: TGCAGCGTTGAAAGGACAGGGGACACTGAAGCTTTCTTT. Residues: CSVERTGDTEAFF.

This clonotype appeared many times. The rearrangement uses TRBV30 and TRBJ1-1; D might be TRBD1 (6 bases). Between the trimmed V and J ends, which lost 0 bases and 5 bases, there was a span of 13 bases. The CDR3 spans 14 residues. Germline CDR1 GTSNPN, CDR2 SVGIG (reference sequence). CDR3 coding DNA: TGTGCCTGGAGTGTACAGGGAATGGGGACTGAAGCTTTCTTT. This codes for CAWSVQGMGTEAFF. Filled out from reference TRBV30 and TRBJ1-1, the complete variable domain reads SQTIHQWPATLVQPVGSPLSLECTVEGTSNPNLYWYRQAAGRGLQLLFYSVGIGQISSEVPQNLSASRPQDRQFILSSKKLLLSDSGFYLCAWSVQGMGTEAFFGQGTRLTVV.

The chain couples TRBV18 to TRBJ2-7, with D unclear. Trimming left V 3 bases short and J 4 bases short, with 16 bases between. The CDR3 runs to 15 residues. Per the germline V gene, CDR1 is KGHSH and CDR2 is LQKENI. The CDR3 nucleotides are TGTGCCAGCTCACCTGTAGGCAGCTCGCTATACGAGCAGTACTTC. The encoded protein is CASSPVGSSLYEQYF.

In its sample, this clonotype was seen once. This CDR3 reads CASSARSRLFYEQYF. CDR3 sequence (DNA): TGTGCCAGCAGCGCCAGGAGCAGACTCTTCTACGAGCAGTACTTC. This chain joins TRBV7-2 and TRBJ2-7; D is uncertain. The CDR3 runs to 15 residues. With 5 bases removed from V and 3 bases from J, the gap between germline ends came to 17 bases. Germline loops: CDR1 SGHTA, CDR2 FQGNSA.

This chain joins TRBV9 and TRBJ1-4; D gene ambiguous. Germline V gives CDR1 SGDLS, CDR2 YYNGEE. The CDR3 has 14 residues. The V gene lost 3 bases and the J gene lost 10 bases, with 16 bases spanning the gap. The CDR3 DNA is TGTGCCAGCAGCGCTGGCCAGACCAAGAGAAAACTGTTTTTT. It is translated as CASSAGQTKRKLFF. Full variable domain (missing parts from reference TRBV9 and TRBJ1-4): DSGVTQTPKHLITATGQRVTLRCSPRSGDLSVYWYQQSLDQGLQFLIQYYNGEERAKGNILERFSAQQFPDLHSELNLSSLELGDSALYFCASSAGQTKRKLFFGSGTQLSVL.

The table lists this clonotype with many counts. The chain couples TRBV7-2 to TRBJ2-7; 8 nucleotides line up with TRBD2. Germline-derived CDR1 and CDR2 are SGHTA and FQGNSA. This CDR3 region has 15 residues. The V and J ends lost 1 base and 5 bases, in that order; junction bases with no gene match: 7. The CDR3 DNA reads as TGTGCCAGCAGCTTAGGCGGCGGGAGGAACGACGAGCAGTACTTC. Translation: CASSLGGGRNDEQYF.

This clonotype was picked up many times. V usage is TRBV11-2 and J usage is TRBJ2-1; 7 nucleotides agree with TRBD2. Per germline, CDR1 SGHAT and CDR2 FQNNGV. This CDR3 contains 11 residues. Germline trimming cut 8 bases from V and 9 bases from J; bases unmatched to any gene: 4. CDR3 nucleotides: TGTGCCAGCGGACTAGTGGGTGAGCAGTTCTTC. Protein sequence: CASGLVGEQFF.

This clonotype was observed many times. This sequence joins TRBV11-2 and TRBJ2-7, with D perhaps TRBD1 or TRBD2 (5 bases each). Germline CDR1 and CDR2: SGHAT and FQNNGV. The CDR3 is 14 amino acids. V dropped 0 bases and J dropped 3 bases, with 9 bases sitting between them. CDR3 loop: CASSLEGPLYEQYF. In DNA, the CDR3 is TGTGCCAGCAGCTTAGAGGGACCACTCTACGAGCAGTACTTC.

This clonotype was observed many times. The chain employs TRBV5-1 and TRBJ2-3; D not resolved. Trimming shortened V by 0 bases and J by 3 bases, and 11 bases separated the two germline ends. Per germline, CDR1 SGHRS and CDR2 YFSETQ. The CDR3 is 15 amino acids. This CDR3 reads CASSLAFSRTDTQYF. In DNA, the CDR3 is TGCGCCAGCAGCTTGGCCTTTAGTAGAACAGATACGCAGTATTTT.

This clonotype has at least ten counts. The rearrangement links TRBV2 to TRBJ2-2, with 12 bases aligning to TRBD2. J was trimmed by 2 bases and V by 10 bases; bases with no gene match: 8. Germline V lookup: CDR1 SNHLY, CDR2 FYNNEI. The CDR3 spans 16 residues. The CDR3 protein is CATLLAGGPNTGELFF. CDR3 DNA sequence: TGTGCCACCCTTCTAGCGGGAGGGCCAAACACCGGGGAGCTGTTTTTT.

Here the CDR3 DNA reads TGTGCCAGCAGCTCCCTGGGGGTTGGGCACAATGAGCAGTACTTC. This encodes CASSSLGVGHNEQYF. V is TRBV5-6 and J is TRBJ2-1, with D perhaps assigned TRBD1 or TRBD2 (5 bases each). The DNA end lines up better with TRBJ2-7; the J call may be wrong. Germline loops: CDR1 SGHDT, CDR2 YYEEEE. The CDR3 has 15 amino acids.